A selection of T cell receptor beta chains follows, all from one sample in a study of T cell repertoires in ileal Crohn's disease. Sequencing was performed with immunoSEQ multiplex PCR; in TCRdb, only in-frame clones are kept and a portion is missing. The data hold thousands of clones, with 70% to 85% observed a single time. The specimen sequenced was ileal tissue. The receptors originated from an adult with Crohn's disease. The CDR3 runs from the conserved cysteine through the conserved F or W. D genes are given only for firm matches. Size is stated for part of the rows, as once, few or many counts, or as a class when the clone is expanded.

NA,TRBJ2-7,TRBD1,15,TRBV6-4,TGTGCCAATCAATGGAAGGACAGGGCCAGCTACGAGCAGTACTTC,CANQWKDRASYEQYF
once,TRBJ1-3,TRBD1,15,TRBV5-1,TGCGCCAGCAGCGCCAGGACAGGGAGTGGGAACACCATATATTTT,CASSARTGSGNTIYF
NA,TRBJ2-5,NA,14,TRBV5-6,TGTGCCACCCACTTTGGGCTTGCCGCGGAGACCCAGTACTTC,CATHFGLAAETQYF
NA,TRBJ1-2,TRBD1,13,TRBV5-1,TGCGCCAGCAGCTTGGGCGGGACAGATGGCTACACCTTC,CASSLGGTDGYTF
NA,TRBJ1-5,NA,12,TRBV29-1,TGCAGCGTTGGGATGGGGGGGCAGCCCCAGCATTTT,CSVGMGGQPQHF
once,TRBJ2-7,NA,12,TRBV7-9,TGTGCCAGCAGCTTAGATGTGGGGCGCGGGTACTTC,CASSLDVGRGYF
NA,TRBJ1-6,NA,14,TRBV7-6,TGTGCCAGCAGCTTAGACGCAGGGGCTTCACCCCTCCACTTT,CASSLDAGASPLHF
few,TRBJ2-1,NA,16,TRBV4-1,TGCGCCAGCAGCCAAGAAAAAGCGGTAATCTACAATGAGCAGTTCTTC,CASSQEKAVIYNEQFF
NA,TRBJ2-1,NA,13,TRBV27,TGTGCCAGCAGACCCGGGACTCTTCATGAGCAGTTCTTC,CASRPGTLHEQFF
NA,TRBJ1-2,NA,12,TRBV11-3,TGTGCCAGCAGCTCGGCAGGCTATGGCTACACCTTC,CASSSAGYGYTF
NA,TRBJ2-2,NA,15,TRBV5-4,TGTGCCAGCAGCCCAGGGTCCTCGAACACCGGGGAGCTGTTTTTT,CASSPGSSNTGELFF
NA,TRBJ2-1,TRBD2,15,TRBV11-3,TGTGCCAGCAGCTTAGATGGCGGGAGCTACAATGAGCAGTTCTTC,CASSLDGGSYNEQFF
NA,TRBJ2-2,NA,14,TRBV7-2,TGTGCCAGCAGCTTCTGGTCGAGGGCCGGGGAGCTGTTTTTT,CASSFWSRAGELFF
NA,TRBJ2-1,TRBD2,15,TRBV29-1,TGCAGCGTTGCCGCGACTAGCGGGTCTTACAATGAGCAGTTCTTC,CSVAATSGSYNEQFF
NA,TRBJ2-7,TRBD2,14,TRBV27,TGTGCCAGCAGCCCTGGGACTAGGGCGCACGAGCAGTACTTC,CASSPGTRAHEQYF
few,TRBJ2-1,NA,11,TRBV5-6,TGTGCCAGCAGCCGACAACTTGAGCAGTTCTTC,CASSRQLEQFF
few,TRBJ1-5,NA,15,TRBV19,TGTGCCAGTAGGTCGGGCGCAGGGGGCAATCAGCCCCAGCATTTT,CASRSGAGGNQPQHF
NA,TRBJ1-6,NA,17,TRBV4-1,TGCGCCAGCAGCCAAGACGAGAGGAGCTCCTATAATTCACCCCTCCACTTT,CASSQDERSSYNSPLHF
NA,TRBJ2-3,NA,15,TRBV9,TGTGCCAGCAGCGTAGGTGTACAGCCAACAGATACGCAGTATTTT,CASSVGVQPTDTQYF
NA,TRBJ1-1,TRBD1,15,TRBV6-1,TGTGCCAGCAGTGGTAGACAGGGTGGGAACACTGAAGCTTTCTTT,CASSGRQGGNTEAFF
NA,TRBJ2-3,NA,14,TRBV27,TGTGCCAGTCAAAAAGGGGCCCGCACAGATACGCAGTATTTT,CASQKGARTDTQYF
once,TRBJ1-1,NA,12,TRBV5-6,TGTGCCAGCAGCTTCCTGGCGGGTAAAGCTTTCTTT,CASSFLAGKAFF
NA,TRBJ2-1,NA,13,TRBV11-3,TGTGCCAGCAGCTTAGTCGGCGGAGGTGAGCAGTTCTTC,CASSLVGGGEQFF
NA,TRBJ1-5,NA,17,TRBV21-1,TGTGCCAGCAGCAAAGGTGTATCTCGGGGGGATAGTCAGCCCCAGCATTTT,CASSKGVSRGDSQPQHF
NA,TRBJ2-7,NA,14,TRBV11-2,TGTGCCAGCAGCGGTGGCCCAGGGAGGTACGAGCAGTACTTC,CASSGGPGRYEQYF
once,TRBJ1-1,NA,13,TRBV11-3,TGTGCCAGCAGCTTAGAAGGGGCCACTGAAGCTTTCTTT,CASSLEGATEAFF
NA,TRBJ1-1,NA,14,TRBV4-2,TGTGCCAGCAGCCAAGATGGGCGGAACACTGAAGCTTTCTTT,CASSQDGRNTEAFF
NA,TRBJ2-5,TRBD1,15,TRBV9,TGTGCCAGCAGCCCTGAGGGGACAGTTCAAGAGACCCAGTACTTC,CASSPEGTVQETQYF
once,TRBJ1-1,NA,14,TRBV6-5,TGTGCCAGCAGCGGCGCCGGGACACACACTGAAGCTTTCTTT,CASSGAGTHTEAFF
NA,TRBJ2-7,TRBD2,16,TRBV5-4,TGTGCCAGCAGCTTAGGACTAGCGGGAGGGACGCGCGAGCAGTACTTC,CASSLGLAGGTREQYF
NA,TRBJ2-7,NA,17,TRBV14,TGTGCCAGCAGCCCCATGTCCCGGGCCGACAGACCGTACGAGCAGTACTTC,CASSPMSRADRPYEQYF
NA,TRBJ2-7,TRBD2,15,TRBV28,TGTGCCAGCAGCTCCCCGGGAGCGGGAGGCTACGAGCAGTACTTC,CASSSPGAGGYEQYF
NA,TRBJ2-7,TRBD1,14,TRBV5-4,TGTGCCAGCAGCTCGCAGGGGGCTAGTTACGAGCAGTACTTC,CASSSQGASYEQYF
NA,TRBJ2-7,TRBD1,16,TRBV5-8,TGTGCCAGCAGCTCTCTATACAGGGGTTCCTCCTACGAGCAGTACTTC,CASSSLYRGSSYEQYF
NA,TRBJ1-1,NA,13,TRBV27,TGTGCCAGCAGCTCCCAATTGTCGGGTGAAGCTTTCTTT,CASSSQLSGEAFF
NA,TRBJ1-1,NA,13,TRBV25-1,TGTGCCAGCAGTGGGAGGGAATGGACTGAAGCTTTCTTT,CASSGREWTEAFF
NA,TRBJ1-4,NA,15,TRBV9,TGTGCCAGCAGCTCACAGATTGGCACTAATGAAAAACTGTTTTTT,CASSSQIGTNEKLFF
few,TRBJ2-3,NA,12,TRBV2,TGTGCCAGCAACTCGAATACGGATACGCAGTATTTT,CASNSNTDTQYF
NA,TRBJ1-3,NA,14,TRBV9,TGTGCCAGCAGCAAAGGGGGCTCTGGAAACACCATATATTTT,CASSKGGSGNTIYF
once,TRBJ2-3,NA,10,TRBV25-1,TGTGCCAGCAGGAGAGATACGCAGTATTTT,CASRRDTQYF
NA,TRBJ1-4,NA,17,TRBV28,TGTGCCAGCAGTCCAGTCCAGGGTAGACTTTCTAATGAAAAACTGTTTTTT,CASSPVQGRLSNEKLFF
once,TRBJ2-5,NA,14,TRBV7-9,TGTGCCAGCAGCTTAGTCTCGGGGCAAGAGACCCAGTACTTC,CASSLVSGQETQYF
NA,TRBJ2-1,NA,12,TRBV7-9,TGTGCCAGCAGCTTGGGCCAAAATGAGCAGTTCTTC,CASSLGQNEQFF
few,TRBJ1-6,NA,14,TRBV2,TGTGCCAGCAAAGAGGACAGCCGAAATTCACCCCTCCACTTT,CASKEDSRNSPLHF
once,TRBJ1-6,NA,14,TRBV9,TGTGCCAGCAGCTTAGTACAGGGAAATTCACCCCTCCACTTT,CASSLVQGNSPLHF